This entry lists 19 T cell receptor beta chains sequenced from one sample in a study of blood T cell repertoires in COVID-19 (dated by TCRdb to about 2020). Library creation used the immunoSEQ multiplex PCR assay. TCRdb retrieved this table from immuneACCESS and kept in-frame rearrangements only. Not all clones are present; in checked studies, unresolved V genes account for under half, and no reason is known for the remainder. For this sample there are approximately 300,000 clones; about 83% appear just once. The top ten hold approximately 1.3% of the sample. Sequenced sample: peripheral blood. The receptor set was obtained from a woman in her 50s with acute or convalescent COVID-19.

The chain joins TRBV27 to TRBJ2-3, with 11 bases fitting TRBD2. The germline V gene has CDR1 MNHEY and CDR2 SMNVEV (reference sequence). V shed 5 bases and J 2 bases; nucleotides not matched to a gene: 9. The CDR3 totals 17 residues. CDR3 in amino acids: CASSPTRTSGSTDTQYF. The CDR3 region has the DNA TGTGCCAGCAGTCCCACCCGGACTAGCGGGTCCACAGATACGCAGTATTTT.

The rearrangement links TRBV10-3 to TRBJ2-3, with 8 nucleotides matching TRBD2. The length of the CDR3 is 15 residues. Germline V lookup: CDR1 ENHRY, CDR2 SYGVKD. V gave up 3 bases and J gave up 2 bases; unmatched junction bases: 4. CDR3 sequence (DNA): TGTGCCATCAGTGAAGCTAGCGGGTACACAGATACGCAGTATTTT. Translation: CAISEASGYTDTQYF.

This clone was counted ten times or more. The chain is built from TRBV5-8 and TRBJ1-5, with unresolved D. Germline CDR1 and CDR2: SGHTS and YDEGEE. The CDR3 sequence is 12 residues long. Trimming left V 3 bases short and J 10 bases short, with 11 bases between. CDR3 bases: TGTGCCAGCAGCTGGGCGGGTGGCCCCCAGCATTTT. Translation: CASSWAGGPQHF. The whole variable domain, remainder taken from reference TRBV5-8 and TRBJ1-5, is EAGVTQSPTHLIKTRGQQATLRCSPISGHTSVYWYQQALGLGLQFLLWYDEGEERNRGNFPPRFSGRQFPNYSSELNVNALELEDSALYLCASSWAGGPQHFGDGTRLSIL.

The chain is built from TRBV5-1 and TRBJ2-3; D is possibly TRBD2 (6 bases). The length of the CDR3 is 15 residues. Deletions cut 0 bases from V and 6 bases from J, with 14 bases between. CDR1 is SGHRS, CDR2 YFSETQ, per germline. This CDR3 reads CASSLVRGLEDTQYF. Here the CDR3 DNA reads TGCGCCAGCAGCTTGGTGCGGGGTCTGGAGGATACGCAGTATTTT.

V and J are TRBV2 and TRBJ1-5; 8 bases agree with TRBD1. The germline V gene has CDR1 SNHLY and CDR2 FYNNEI. J gave up 2 bases and V 8 bases, and 5 bases lay outside the gene matches. The CDR3 loop spans 14 amino acids. The CDR3 here is CASSGQAGNQPQHF. The CDR3, as DNA: TGTGCCAGCTCGGGACAGGCCGGCAATCAGCCCCAGCATTTT.

The J gene is TRBJ1-1, the V gene TRBV4-2; D is perhaps TRBD1 (5 bases). Between the trimmed V and J ends, which lost 1 base and 3 bases, there was a span of 12 bases. In germline, CDR1 is LGHNA, CDR2 YNFKEQ. The CDR3 extends over 15 amino acids. CDR3 nucleotide sequence: TGTGCCAGCAGCCAAGTAGGAGGGGTTGACACTGAAGCTTTCTTT. Translated: CASSQVGGVDTEAFF.

In its sample, this clone was seen once. Other DNA variants within this sample encode the same CDR3. The chain combines TRBV9 with TRBJ1-2; D remains ambiguous. V was shortened by 0 bases and J by 4 bases, with 7 bases between the two germline ends. Germline values: CDR1 SGDLS, CDR2 YYNGEE. This CDR3 region has 13 residues. CDR3 protein: CASSVGTAYGYTF. For the CDR3, the DNA is TGTGCCAGCAGCGTAGGAACAGCCTATGGCTACACCTTC.

The V and J genes are TRBV10-3 and TRBJ2-7; D is possibly TRBD2 (6 bases). Germline loops: CDR1 ENHRY, CDR2 SYGVKD. V was trimmed by 5 bases and J by 1 base, leaving 9 bases between them. The CDR3 runs 13 residues. CDR3 sequence: CAISPGRSYEQYV. CDR3 in DNA: TGTGCCATCAGTCCAGGGAGGTCCTACGAGCAGTACGTC.

The rearrangement joins TRBV2 to TRBJ1-6; TRBD1 matches 7 bases. This CDR3 has 14 amino acids. Looked up from germline, CDR1 is SNHLY and CDR2 is FYNNEI. Trimming removed 2 bases from V and 7 bases from J; junction bases left unmatched: 2. In DNA form, the CDR3 reads TGTGCCAGCAGTGAACTGACAGGGAATTCACCCCTCCACTTT. Protein: CASSELTGNSPLHF. Supplemented by reference TRBV2 and TRBJ1-6, the full variable domain reads EPEVTQTPSHQVTQMGQEVILRCVPISNHLYFYWYRQILGQKVEFLVSFYNNEISEKSEIFDDQFSVERPDGSNFTLKIRSTKLEDSAMYFCASSELTGNSPLHFGNGTRLTVT.

The CDR3 reads CATSDSPDRGRPGELFF. The CDR3 nucleotides read TGTGCCACCAGTGATTCCCCGGACAGGGGACGTCCCGGGGAGCTGTTTTTT. V gene TRBV24-1 combines with J gene TRBJ2-2, with 9 bases aligning to TRBD1. Unmatched junction bases numbered 9, after V lost 2 bases and J lost 6 bases. This CDR3 comprises 17 residues. CDR1 is KGHDR, CDR2 SFDVKD, per germline.

This chain links TRBV7-2 with TRBJ1-5, with TRBD1 identical over 10 bases. Germline V gene lookup returns CDR1 SGHTA and CDR2 FQGNSA. This CDR3 is 15 amino acids long. With V trimmed by 5 bases and J by 6 bases, 7 bases remained unmatched. CDR3 residues: CASSKTGGIGQPQHF. CDR3 in DNA: TGTGCCAGCAGCAAGACAGGGGGCATAGGTCAGCCCCAGCATTTT.

J is TRBJ2-7 and V is TRBV15, with 7 bases fitting TRBD1. The CDR3 is 14 residues long. Germline lookup yields CDR1 LNHNV and CDR2 YYDKDF (reference sequence). V was clipped by 1 base and J by 2 bases; unmatched bases: 2. The CDR3: CATSRADRPYEQYF. Here the CDR3 DNA reads TGTGCCACCAGCAGAGCGGACAGGCCCTACGAGCAGTACTTC. Full variable domain (rest looked up from reference TRBV15 and TRBJ2-7): DAMVIQNPRYQVTQFGKPVTLSCSQTLNHNVMYWYQQKSSQAPKLLFHYYDKDFNNEADTPDNFQSRRPNTSFCFLDIRSPGLGDTAMYLCATSRADRPYEQYFGPGTRLTVT.

V and J are TRBV6-5 and TRBJ2-3; D is possibly TRBD2 (5 bases). This CDR3 is 13 amino acids long. The V gene's germline CDR1 is MNHEY and CDR2 SVGAGI. V lost 2 bases and J lost 4, with 7 bases in between. CDR3 loop: CASSYVGADTQYF. The CDR3 DNA follows: TGTGCCAGCAGTTACGTCGGGGCAGATACGCAGTATTTT.

The chain is built from TRBV6-2 or TRBV6-3 and TRBJ2-5; the D gene is possibly TRBD2 (6 bases). This CDR3 has 14 residues. Germline lookup yields CDR1 MNHEY and CDR2 SVGEGT. Trimming stripped 3 bases from V and 5 bases from J, with 13 bases between. The CDR3: CASSYPGTFETQYF. The CDR3 bases are TGTGCCAGCAGTTATCCTGGGACTTTTGAGACCCAGTACTTC.

The J gene is TRBJ2-3, the V gene TRBV4-1; 9 bases fit TRBD1. The CDR3 is made up of 15 amino acids. CDR1 and CDR2 (germline): MGHRA, YSYEKL. Trimming took 0 bases from V and 4 from J; bases not matched to a gene: 2. The CDR3 coding sequence is TGCGCCAGCAGCCAAGACGACAGGGGGTCAGATACGCAGTATTTT. It encodes CASSQDDRGSDTQYF.

V is TRBV24-1 and J is TRBJ2-1, with 10 bases lining up with TRBD1. V shed 4 bases and J 6 bases; nucleotides not matched to a gene: 5. CDR3 size: 15 residues. Germline V CDR1 and CDR2: KGHDR, SFDVKD. CDR3 nucleotides: TGTGCCACCAGTGACCCGGGACAGGGGCTCAATGAGCAGTTCTTC. This sequence encodes CATSDPGQGLNEQFF.

V gene TRBV7-9 combines with J gene TRBJ1-4; D gene ambiguous. Between the trimmed V and J ends, which lost 5 bases and 0 bases, there was a span of 7 bases. Germline V lookup: CDR1 SEHNR, CDR2 FQNEAQ (reference sequence). The CDR3 length is 14 residues. CDR3 DNA sequence: TGTGCCAGCAGCACACAGACAACTAATGAAAAACTGTTTTTT. Amino acid sequence: CASSTQTTNEKLFF. The full variable domain, its missing parts supplied by reference TRBV7-9 and TRBJ1-4, is DTGVSQNPRHKITKRGQNVTFRCDPISEHNRLYWYRQTLGQGPEFLTYFQNEAQLEKSRLLSDRFSAERPKGSFSTLEIQRTEQGDSAMYLCASSTQTTNEKLFFGSGTQLSVL.

The gene calls are TRBV9 and TRBJ2-7, with D perhaps TRBD1 (7 bases). CDR1 is SGDLS, CDR2 YYNGEE, per germline. V shed 4 bases and J shed 0 bases, with 14 bases lying between them. This CDR3 is 15 amino acids long. The CDR3 sequence is CASSPRGDSSYEQYF. The CDR3 nucleotides are TGTGCCAGCAGCCCAAGGGGGGACAGCTCCTACGAGCAGTACTTC.

The CDR3: CASSEPGKVNEKLFF. The CDR3 nucleotides read TGTGCCAGCAGTGAACCAGGGAAGGTTAATGAAAAACTGTTTTTT. The chain links TRBV25-1 to TRBJ1-4; tentatively, D is TRBD1 (5 bases). Trimming cost V 2 bases and J 4 bases, with 11 bases left between them. The CDR3 totals 15 residues. Germline V gives CDR1 MGHDK, CDR2 SYGVNS.